Below, 8 T cell receptor beta chains from the same sample are listed, as sequenced in a study of CD8 T cells in Susac syndrome. RNA in amounts of about 0.5 to 1 ug was reverse transcribed with random hexamers. MiXCR was run by TCRdb on the immunoSEQ multiplex PCR reads, yielding one entry per CDR3 protein. The sample records hundreds of thousands of distinct CDR3 sequences, 70% to 90% being singletons. The sequenced material came from CD8+ T cells from PBMCs. The receptors derive from a human donor with multiple sclerosis.

The V and J genes are TRBV4-2 and TRBJ2-7; 10 nucleotides align to TRBD2. CDR1 and CDR2 (germline): LGHNA, YNFKEQ. The CDR3 has 17 residues. V lost 0 bases, J lost 5 bases, and 10 bases stayed unmatched. The CDR3 DNA reads TGTGCCAGCAGCCAAGACGTCCTAGCGGGAGCCTTGAACGAGCAGTACTTC. It codes for CASSQDVLAGALNEQYF.

Regarding this clonotype: Sequence at one end of the junction differs from germline and may be a read error. The genes are TRBV13 and TRBJ2-4; D ambiguous. Germline lookup yields CDR1 PRHDT and CDR2 FYEKMQ (reference sequence). This CDR3 contains 8 residues. The CDR3 reads CASSLGGF. CDR3 nucleotide sequence: TGTGCCAGCAGCTTAGGAGGTTTC.

The V gene is TRBV2, the J gene TRBJ1-3; D call uncertain. V was shortened by 7 bases and J by 6 bases, with 4 bases between the two germline ends. This CDR3 comprises 10 residues. Looked up from germline, CDR1 is SNHLY and CDR2 is FYNNEI. The DNA for the CDR3 is TGTGCCAGCATAGAAAACACCATATATTTT. This encodes CASIENTIYF.

The chain couples TRBV10-3 to TRBJ1-1; tentative D call: TRBD1 (5 bases). With 8 bases removed from V and 0 bases from J, the gap between germline ends came to 16 bases. CDR1 and CDR2 (germline): ENHRY, SYGVKD. CDR3 size: 15 residues. The CDR3 region has the DNA TGTGCCATCCAGCGCCAACGGGGGATGAACACTGAAGCTTTCTTT. This codes for CAIQRQRGMNTEAFF.

The V and J genes are TRBV1 and TRBJ2-6; TRBD2 is taken as the D call from the table, unchecked against the DNA. TRBV1 is a recognized pseudogene. This CDR3 spans 15 amino acids. CDR3 protein: CTSSQSPSGANVLTF. In DNA, the CDR3 is TGCACCAGCAGCCAAAGTCCCTCTGGGGCCAACGTCCTGACTTTC.

This chain uses TRBV11-2 with TRBJ1-2; D is possibly TRBD1 (6 bases). Germline V gene data show CDR1 as SGHAT and CDR2 as FQNNGV. The CDR3 is 16 residues long. V was shortened by 4 bases and J by 4 bases, with 19 bases between the two germline ends. CDR3 loop: CASSSLGGPGSYGYTF. CDR3 coding DNA: TGTGCCAGCAGCTCACTGGGGGGGCCCGGGAGCTATGGCTACACCTTC.

This chain uses TRBV19 with TRBJ2-7, with no clear D. V was clipped by 1 base and J by 5 bases, with 18 bases between them. The CDR3 has 16 residues. Germline V gene sequence: CDR1 LNHDA, CDR2 SQIVND (reference sequence). The CDR3 region is CASSIARLGNLDEQYF. The CDR3 nucleotides are TGTGCCAGTAGTATAGCCCGTCTGGGGAACTTGGACGAGCAGTACTTC.

This clonotype was seen just once. The chain employs TRBV7-9 and TRBJ2-7; 7 nucleotides line up with TRBD2. V was clipped by 5 bases and J by 2 bases; unmatched bases: 9. The CDR3 has 15 amino acids. The germline V gene encodes CDR1 SEHNR and CDR2 FQNEAQ (reference sequence). CDR3 sequence reads: CASSIGAGETYEQYF. DNA of the CDR3: TGTGCCAGCAGCATAGGGGCGGGGGAAACCTACGAGCAGTACTTC. The whole variable domain, remainder taken from reference TRBV7-9 and TRBJ2-7, is DTGVSQNPRHKITKRGQNVTFRCDPISEHNRLYWYRQTLGQGPEFLTYFQNEAQLEKSRLLSDRFSAERPKGSFSTLEIQRTEQGDSAMYLCASSIGAGETYEQYFGPGTRLTVT.